The rows below give T cell receptor beta chains drawn from one sample of a study of tumor-infiltrating lymphocytes in oesophageal squamous cell carcinoma. TCRdb re-called the PCR reads with MiXCR, one entry per CDR3 protein. The sample gives 9,500 to 13,000 distinct CDR3 sequences, more than 55% of which show up once; around a third is in the top ten. The sequenced sample was esophageal tumor tissue. These TCRs come from a male donor with esophageal squamous cell carcinoma. Both conserved end residues are part of each CDR3. D genes are given only for firm matches. Expanded clones are given a class, and other clones once, few, many or no size at all.

v_gene: TRBV12-3/TRBV12-4
abundance: NA
j_gene: TRBJ2-7
d_gene: NA
CDR3nt: TGTGCCAGCAGTTTTCAGGGATGGGATCGCGAGCAGTACTTC
CDR3aa: CASSFQGWDREQYF

v_gene: TRBV6-1
abundance: NA
j_gene: TRBJ2-5
d_gene: NA
CDR3nt: TGTGCCAGCACAATAGGGGGTGACGGGCCCCAGTACTTC
CDR3aa: CASTIGGDGPQYF

v_gene: TRBV12-1
abundance: many
j_gene: TRBJ2-3
d_gene: NA
CDR3nt: TGTGCCAGCAGCGCAAAACCGGGACTAAACACAGATACGCAGTATTTT
CDR3aa: CASSAKPGLNTDTQYF

v_gene: TRBV7-3
abundance: few
j_gene: TRBJ2-3
d_gene: TRBD1
CDR3nt: TGTGCCAGCAGCTTATTAGGGGGCGAAAGCACAGATACGCAGTATTTT
CDR3aa: CASSLLGGESTDTQYF

v_gene: TRBV7-6
abundance: few
j_gene: TRBJ2-7
d_gene: TRBD2
CDR3nt: TGTGCCAGCAGTAATGCAGCGGGAGGCTACGAGCAGTACTTC
CDR3aa: CASSNAAGGYEQYF

v_gene: TRBV27
abundance: NA
j_gene: TRBJ2-5
d_gene: NA
CDR3nt: TGTGCCAGCAGTTTTAGTGGGATACGGGAGCAGTACTTC
CDR3aa: CASSFSGIREQYF

v_gene: TRBV6-1
abundance: NA
j_gene: TRBJ1-2
d_gene: NA
CDR3nt: TGTGCCAGCAGTGAAGCAGGCTATGGCTACACCTTC
CDR3aa: CASSEAGYGYTF

v_gene: TRBV7-4
abundance: NA
j_gene: TRBJ2-4
d_gene: NA
CDR3nt: TGTGCCAGCAGCTTAGGACGGAAAAACATTCAGTACTTC
CDR3aa: CASSLGRKNIQYF

v_gene: TRBV10-3
abundance: many
j_gene: TRBJ2-7
d_gene: NA
CDR3nt: TGTGCCATCCAGGGAGATCGTTCACCCCTCCACTTC
CDR3aa: CAIQGDRSPLHF

v_gene: TRBV7-3
abundance: NA
j_gene: TRBJ2-5
d_gene: NA
CDR3nt: TGTGCCAGCAGCTTATCCACCGCCGGTGAGACCCAGTACTTC
CDR3aa: CASSLSTAGETQYF

v_gene: TRBV7-3
abundance: once
j_gene: TRBJ2-1
d_gene: NA
CDR3nt: TGTGCCAGCAGCCCCTACACTAGCAGTAAAGTCAATGAGCAGTTCTTC
CDR3aa: CASSPYTSSKVNEQFF

v_gene: TRBV7-9
abundance: few
j_gene: TRBJ2-1
d_gene: NA
CDR3nt: TGTGCCAGCACTATGGGGGGCGTTTACAATGAGCAGTTCTTC
CDR3aa: CASTMGGVYNEQFF

v_gene: TRBV7-3
abundance: once
j_gene: TRBJ2-5
d_gene: TRBD2
CDR3nt: TGTGCCAGCAGCAGAGCCGGGACTAGCGAAGAGACCCAGTACTTC
CDR3aa: CASSRAGTSEETQYF

v_gene: TRBV7-2
abundance: NA
j_gene: TRBJ2-7
d_gene: NA
CDR3nt: TGTGCCAGCAGCCCACCTTACTACGAGCAGTACTTC
CDR3aa: CASSPPYYEQYF

v_gene: TRBV28
abundance: NA
j_gene: TRBJ2-7
d_gene: TRBD2
CDR3nt: TGTGCCAGCAGTAGACTAGCGGGCACCTACGAGCAGTACTTC
CDR3aa: CASSRLAGTYEQYF

v_gene: TRBV6-1
abundance: once
j_gene: TRBJ2-1
d_gene: NA
CDR3nt: TGTGCCAGCAGCGCGATCTTGAGCTCCTACAATGAGCAGTTCTTC
CDR3aa: CASSAILSSYNEQFF

v_gene: TRBV6-6
abundance: NA
j_gene: TRBJ2-6
d_gene: NA
CDR3nt: TGTGCCAGCAGTTATGTGTGGCCCGGGGCCAACGTCCTGACTTTC
CDR3aa: CASSYVWPGANVLTF

v_gene: TRBV7-3
abundance: NA
j_gene: TRBJ2-1
d_gene: TRBD2
CDR3nt: TGTGCCAGCAGTCTCAGCGGGGGGCTAGGGAATGAGCAGTTCTTC
CDR3aa: CASSLSGGLGNEQFF

v_gene: TRBV11-3
abundance: once
j_gene: TRBJ2-6
d_gene: NA
CDR3nt: NA
CDR3aa: CASSLPQGRLHLRF

v_gene: TRBV7-6
abundance: NA
j_gene: TRBJ2-1
d_gene: NA
CDR3nt: TGTGCCAGCAGCTTAGCCGACGGGAATGAGCAGTTCTTC
CDR3aa: CASSLADGNEQFF

v_gene: TRBV7-6
abundance: NA
j_gene: TRBJ1-6
d_gene: TRBD1
CDR3nt: TGTGCTAGCAGCCCCCTGGGGCAGGGGGGGAGCGAGCAGTACTTT
CDR3aa: CASSPLGQGGSEQYF

v_gene: TRBV7-3
abundance: NA
j_gene: TRBJ2-1
d_gene: NA
CDR3nt: TGTGCCAGCAGCTTAGGGGGTTCCGTCTACAATGAGCAGTTCTTC
CDR3aa: CASSLGGSVYNEQFF

v_gene: TRBV2
abundance: NA
j_gene: TRBJ2-5
d_gene: NA
CDR3nt: TGTGCCAGCACCGTCGGGCTGCCCCGGGAGACCCAGTACTTC
CDR3aa: CASTVGLPRETQYF

v_gene: TRBV7-2
abundance: NA
j_gene: TRBJ2-5
d_gene: NA
CDR3nt: TGTGCCAGCAGAGGGGGGCGGTACCAAGAGACCCAGTACTTC
CDR3aa: CASRGGRYQETQYF

v_gene: TRBV11-2
abundance: NA
j_gene: TRBJ2-2
d_gene: NA
CDR3nt: TGTGCCAGCAGCTTGGGGGAGGTCACCGGGGAGCTGTTTTTT
CDR3aa: CASSLGEVTGELFF

v_gene: TRBV7-2
abundance: NA
j_gene: TRBJ2-1
d_gene: NA
CDR3nt: TGTGCCAGCAGCTTAGGACCTTGGGGACTTGAGGCGCGGCAGTTCTTC
CDR3aa: CASSLGPWGLEARQFF

v_gene: TRBV7-3
abundance: NA
j_gene: TRBJ2-3
d_gene: NA
CDR3nt: TGTGGCAGCAGCTTACTAGCAGCTACAGATACGCAGTATTTT
CDR3aa: CGSSLLAATDTQYF

v_gene: TRBV7-6
abundance: many
j_gene: TRBJ2-2
d_gene: NA
CDR3nt: TGTGCCAGCAGCTTAGGGCAGTTCAGCACCGGGGAGCTGTTTTTT
CDR3aa: CASSLGQFSTGELFF

v_gene: TRBV7-2
abundance: NA
j_gene: TRBJ2-1
d_gene: TRBD2
CDR3nt: TGTGCCAGCAGCCTATCGGGACTAGCGTACAATGAGCAGTTCTTC
CDR3aa: CASSLSGLAYNEQFF

v_gene: TRBV6-6
abundance: NA
j_gene: TRBJ2-7
d_gene: NA
CDR3nt: TGTGCCAGCAGTGGGGGATACGAGCAGTACTTC
CDR3aa: CASSGGYEQYF

v_gene: TRBV7-3
abundance: NA
j_gene: TRBJ2-3
d_gene: NA
CDR3nt: TGTGCCAGCAGCTTAATGGACTACACAGATACGCAGTATTTT
CDR3aa: CASSLMDYTDTQYF